Listed here are 29 T cell receptor beta chains from one sample, sequenced in a study of identical twins. Each CDR3 protein gets one entry after TCRdb re-called the 5' RACE reads with MiXCR. The sample contains hundreds of thousands of distinct CDR3 sequences, roughly 18% of which appear only once. The same specimen was also included in a second study, on T cells expressing NK-cell markers.

The sample comprised PBMCs. Receptor source: a woman between 18 and 29 years old in good health.

Here the CDR3 DNA reads TGCGCCAGCAGCCACCTCTTCAGGGGGTCCTACGAGCAGTACTTC. This encodes CASSHLFRGSYEQYF. J is TRBJ2-7 and V is TRBV4-3; 7 bases are a match to TRBD1. This CDR3 region has 15 residues. Germline CDR1 reads LGHNA; CDR2 reads YSLEER. V dropped 3 bases and J dropped 1; count of bases not matched to a gene: 6.

This clonotype was seen repeatedly, ten times or more. This sequence joins TRBV7-2 and TRBJ2-2, with TRBD1 as a possible D gene (6 bases). The V end lost 1 base, the J end lost 8 bases, and 8 bases lay between the germline ends. CDR3 size: 13 residues. Germline loops: CDR1 SGHTA, CDR2 FQGNSA. Here the CDR3 reads CASSLVDRGELFF. As DNA, the CDR3 is TGTGCCAGCAGCTTAGTAGACAGGGGGGAGCTGTTTTTT.

The V gene is TRBV20-1, the J gene TRBJ2-7, with no clear D. The germline gives CDR1 DFQATT, CDR2 SNEGSKA (reference sequence). This CDR3 spans 14 amino acids. Trimming pared 6 bases from V and 0 bases from J, leaving 15 bases between. As DNA, the CDR3 is TGCAGTGCAGACCGACTGACAAGCTCCTACGAGCAGTACTTC. It is translated as CSADRLTSSYEQYF.

The chain has TRBV14 and TRBJ2-2, with 7 bases lining up with TRBD2. V lost 4 bases to trimming and J lost 5 bases; unmatched junction nucleotides: 10. Germline CDR1 and CDR2: SGHDN and FVKESK. The CDR3 consists of 16 residues. The CDR3 DNA is TGTGCCAGCAGCCCAACACCTAGCGGAGGGACCGGGGAGCTGTTTTTT. Amino acid sequence: CASSPTPSGGTGELFF. The entire variable domain, with the rest obtained from reference TRBV14 and TRBJ2-2, is as follows: EAGVTQFPSHSVIEKGQTVTLRCDPISGHDNLYWYRRVMGKEIKFLLHFVKESKQDESGMPNNRFLAERTGGTYSTLKVQPAELEDSGVYFCASSPTPSGGTGELFFGEGSRLTVL.

This clonotype occurred many times. One junction end does not reproduce the germline sequence, and a read error may be involved. This chain uses TRBV5-1 with TRBJ1-1, with 7 bases that match TRBD1. The CDR3 runs to 14 residues. Germline CDR1 SGHRS, CDR2 YFSETQ. This CDR3 is CASSLGTVNTEAFF. For the CDR3, the DNA is TGTGCCAGCAGCTTAGGGACAGTGAACACTGAAGCTTTCTTT.

This clonotype was seen more than once but under ten times. The rearrangement joins TRBV20-1 to TRBJ1-1; the D gene is possibly TRBD1 (6 bases). V lost 1 base, J lost 0 bases, and 9 bases lay in between. Germline loops: CDR1 DFQATT, CDR2 SNEGSKA (reference sequence). The CDR3 is 14 residues long. In nucleotides, the CDR3 is TGCAGTGCTAGAGTGGACAGTATGAACACTGAAGCTTTCTTT. This sequence encodes CSARVDSMNTEAFF.

This clonotype turned up a few times. This chain connects TRBV20-1 to TRBJ2-7, with TRBD1 matching over 9 bases. J gave up 3 bases and V 2 bases, and 5 bases lay outside the gene matches. Germline V gene sequence: CDR1 DFQATT, CDR2 SNEGSKA (reference sequence). This CDR3 region has 14 residues. DNA of the CDR3: TGCAGTGCTAGACTGCGACAGGGGGACTACGAGCAGTACTTC. This gives the protein CSARLRQGDYEQYF.

V gene TRBV11-2 combines with J gene TRBJ2-3; unclear D gene. V was pared by 3 bases and J by 4 bases, with 8 bases between. CDR3 length: 13 residues. Germline CDR1 reads SGHAT; CDR2 reads FQNNGV. Here the CDR3 DNA reads TGTGCCAGCAGCTTGCGATCCCCAGATACGCAGTATTTT. Translation gives CASSLRSPDTQYF.

J is TRBJ1-6 and V is TRBV9; D uncertain. The CDR3 is 13 residues long. Germline CDR1 SGDLS, CDR2 YYNGEE. V was shortened by 0 bases and J by 7 bases, with 5 bases between the two germline ends. CDR3 coding DNA: TGTGCCAGCAGCGTAGTATTAAATTCACCCCTCCACTTT. Amino acids: CASSVVLNSPLHF. Variable domain in full (rest from reference TRBV9 and TRBJ1-6): DSGVTQTPKHLITATGQRVTLRCSPRSGDLSVYWYQQSLDQGLQFLIQYYNGEERAKGNILERFSAQQFPDLHSELNLSSLELGDSALYFCASSVVLNSPLHFGNGTRLTVT.

This clonotype came up many times. The junction differs from germline at one of its ends, possibly a read error. The chain joins TRBV5-6 to TRBJ2-7; no firm D call. This CDR3 region has 13 residues. Germline V gene lookup returns CDR1 SGHDT and CDR2 YYEEEE. The CDR3 bases are TGTGCCAGCAGTTTGGTCTCCACCTACGAGCAGTACTTC. This translates into CASSLVSTYEQYF.

This clonotype was found a few times. J is TRBJ2-7 and V is TRBV6-1; 7 nucleotides align to TRBD1. CDR1 and CDR2 (germline): MNHNS, SASEGT. The CDR3 contains 15 residues. V dropped 3 bases and J dropped 3; count of bases not matched to a gene: 8. CDR3 amino acids: CASSDLTGSLYEQYF. CDR3 in DNA: TGTGCCAGCAGTGACTTGACAGGGAGCCTCTACGAGCAGTACTTC.

With respect to this clonotype: The junction shows a germline mismatch at one end, possibly a read error. This chain uses TRBV29-1 with TRBJ1-2; D possibly corresponds to TRBD1 (5 bases). Germline V gene sequence: CDR1 SQVTM, CDR2 ANQGSEA. This CDR3 has 12 amino acids. As DNA, the CDR3 is TGCAGCGTTCACAAAACCGCCGGGGGGGAAGTCTTC. It codes for CSVHKTAGGEVF.

This clonotype was seen only a few times. V and J are TRBV12-3 or TRBV12-4 and TRBJ1-2; D is perhaps TRBD1 (5 bases). The CDR3 runs 14 residues. V lost 5 bases and J 0 bases, leaving 10 bases between the germline ends. The CDR3 here is CASSNRLPNYGYTF. The CDR3 DNA reads TGTGCCAGCAGTAACAGGCTACCTAACTATGGCTACACCTTC.

This chain joins TRBV7-2 and TRBJ2-7; weak D call: TRBD1 (8 bases). In germline, CDR1 is SGHTA, CDR2 FQGNSA. This CDR3 spans 13 amino acids. The V gene lost 5 bases and the J gene lost 9 bases, with 17 bases spanning the gap. The CDR3 DNA reads as TGTGCCAGCAGCCTCGACAGGGGAGGGTGGCAGTACTTC. This codes for CASSLDRGGWQYF.

This clonotype was seen at least ten times. The chain links TRBV12-3 or TRBV12-4 to TRBJ1-1; 8 bases map to TRBD1. V shed 3 bases, J shed 5 bases, and the junction held 11 bases outside the gene matches. The CDR3 runs to 16 residues. The chain's CDR3 is CASSFYLRGRSTEAFF. The CDR3 DNA reads TGTGCCAGCAGTTTTTATCTCAGGGGGCGAAGTACTGAAGCTTTCTTT.

This clonotype was found a few times. V usage is TRBV27 and J usage is TRBJ2-1, with 9 bases fitting TRBD1. Germline V gene data show CDR1 as MNHEY and CDR2 as SMNVEV (reference sequence). The CDR3 covers 17 residues. After removal of 6 bases from V and 2 bases from J, the junction contained 11 bases not matched to a gene. The DNA for the CDR3 is TGTGCCAGCAGCCCACGTCCCGGGACAGGGACCTACAATGAGCAGTTCTTC. Protein: CASSPRPGTGTYNEQFF.

This clonotype was counted a few times. J is TRBJ2-1 and V is TRBV7-8; no reliable D call. CDR3 size: 14 residues. The germline V and J ends were trimmed by 1 base and 3 bases, with 7 bases remaining between them. Germline V lookup: CDR1 SGHVS, CDR2 FQNEAQ. DNA for the CDR3: TGTGCCAGCAGCTTAGATCCCTACTACAATGAGCAGTTCTTC. Translated, it gives CASSLDPYYNEQFF. Drawing the rest from reference TRBV7-8 and TRBJ2-1, the complete variable domain is GAGVSQSPRYKVAKRGQDVALRCDPISGHVSLFWYQQALGQGPEFLTYFQNEAQLDKSGLPSDRFFAERPEGSVSTLKIQRTQQEDSAVYLCASSLDPYYNEQFFGPGTRLTVL.

This clonotype was found once. This rearrangement joins TRBV5-6 to TRBJ2-3; the D is unclear. The CDR3 extends over 13 amino acids. The V and J ends lost 7 bases and 1 base respectively, with 10 bases between them. The germline CDR1 and CDR2 sequences are SGHDT and YYEEEE. The CDR3 loop reads CASSVPGTDTQYF. The CDR3 DNA reads as TGTGCCAGCTCTGTCCCAGGCACAGATACGCAGTATTTT.

This clonotype was counted a few times. The rearrangement links TRBV10-3 to TRBJ2-2, with D perhaps TRBD2 (6 bases). V was shortened by 2 bases and J by 6 bases, with 13 bases between the two germline ends. Germline CDR1 reads ENHRY; CDR2 reads SYGVKD. The CDR3 is 15 amino acids. This chain's CDR3 is CAISEAKLAAGELFF. In DNA form, the CDR3 reads TGTGCCATCAGTGAGGCCAAACTAGCTGCCGGGGAGCTGTTTTTT.

This clonotype was seen a few times. The chain is built from TRBV27 and TRBJ2-5; D unclear. CDR3 length: 15 amino acids. The V end was cut by 6 bases, the J end by 9 bases, with 23 bases between. Germline-derived CDR1 and CDR2 are MNHEY and SMNVEV (reference sequence). For the CDR3, the DNA is TGTGCCAGCAGCCCAATATCTGATCTCTGGGTGGCCCAGTACTTC. Encoded protein: CASSPISDLWVAQYF.

The CDR3, as DNA: TGTGCCAGCTCACTTTCGACAGGGACCGGGGAGCTGTTTTTT. Translated: CASSLSTGTGELFF. The chain has TRBV18 and TRBJ2-2, with 7 bases fitting TRBD1. The CDR3 spans 14 residues. The V segment lost 4 bases and the J segment 5 bases; nucleotides outside the gene matches: 4. Germline V gene lookup returns CDR1 KGHSH and CDR2 LQKENI.

CDR3 sequence (DNA): TGTGCCAGCAGTTGGGCGACTGTTAGCGGGGCGAATGAGCAGTTCTTC. Its protein is CASSWATVSGANEQFF. The chain joins TRBV6-5 to TRBJ2-1; 8 bases align to TRBD2. V trimming: 4 bases; J trimming: 7 bases; junction bases outside the gene matches: 12. CDR1 MNHEY and CDR2 SVGAGI come from the germline V gene. The CDR3 sequence is 16 residues long.

This chain connects TRBV20-1 to TRBJ2-3; TRBD1 aligns across 12 bases. Germline lookup yields CDR1 DFQATT and CDR2 SNEGSKA (reference sequence). The CDR3 runs 16 residues. Unmatched junction bases numbered 11, after V lost 6 bases and J lost 4 bases. CDR3 bases: TGCAGTGCGACATCCCCGGGACAGGGGGCTTCAGATACGCAGTATTTT. This gives the protein CSATSPGQGASDTQYF.

J is TRBJ1-1 and V is TRBV6-1; no firm D call. Germline-derived CDR1 and CDR2 are MNHNS and SASEGT. Trimming removed 2 bases from V and 0 bases from J, with 10 bases in between. The CDR3 has 15 residues. The CDR3 nucleotides are TGTGCCAGCAGTGAAATAGTGTATATGAACACTGAAGCTTTCTTT. It codes for CASSEIVYMNTEAFF.

Only a few counts were recorded for this clonotype. The genes are TRBV7-2 and TRBJ2-4; weak D call: TRBD2 (7 bases). The germline V and J ends were trimmed by 5 bases and 11 bases, with 19 bases remaining between them. The CDR3 has 14 residues. CDR1 and CDR2 from the germline V gene are SGHTA and FQGNSA. CDR3 in amino acids: CASSPQDRGGVQYF. The CDR3 nucleotides read TGTGCCAGCAGCCCCCAGGACCGAGGGGGGGTTCAGTACTTC.

The chain uses TRBV12-3 or TRBV12-4 and TRBJ2-3; D not certain. This CDR3 has 11 amino acids. V shed 4 bases and J shed 5 bases, with 4 bases lying between them. For the CDR3, the DNA is TGTGCCAGCAGTTGGTTAGATACGCAGTATTTT. Its translation is CASSWLDTQYF.

The genes are TRBV5-1 and TRBJ2-1; perhaps TRBD2 as D (6 bases). Germline CDR1 is SGHRS and CDR2 is YFSETQ. This CDR3 spans 17 amino acids. V was clipped by 5 bases and J by 4 bases, with 22 bases between them. This CDR3 is CASRLGHRGKAYNEQFF. The CDR3 coding sequence is TGCGCCAGCAGGCTTGGACACCGCGGGAAGGCGTACAATGAGCAGTTCTTC.

This chain uses TRBV6-1 with TRBJ2-1; TRBD1 might be the D (5 bases). V dropped 6 bases and J dropped 0 bases, with 12 bases sitting between them. The CDR3 runs to 15 residues. Germline V gives CDR1 MNHNS, CDR2 SASEGT. CDR3 in amino acids: CASRSQGISYNEQFF. The CDR3 DNA is TGTGCCAGCAGGTCTCAGGGAATCTCCTACAATGAGCAGTTCTTC.

A few counts support this clonotype. The gene calls are TRBV25-1 and TRBJ2-1, with D uncertain. CDR1 and CDR2 (germline): MGHDK, SYGVNS. The CDR3 contains 13 residues. The V and J ends lost 3 bases and 10 bases respectively, with 13 bases between them. For the CDR3, the DNA is TGTGCCAGCAGTGATCCGGACCTTGACGAGCAGTTCTTC. The encoded protein is CASSDPDLDEQFF.